Detailed here is one TCR beta chain. No antigen is known for it. No much larger clone exists at a distance of one base, and base qualities are not known. CD8 naive samples consisted of CD45RO-negative cells that were positively selected for CCR7, yielding a CD45RA+CCR7+ population without TemRA cells. The donors were healthy, HIV-negative adults with no recently reported acute infections or vaccinations. All donors were Caucasian adults living in Nashville, Tennessee, USA. Blood was collected by leukapheresis, and PBMCs were isolated by Ficoll-Histopaque density gradient centrifugation and then cryopreserved in liquid nitrogen vapor phase. Purity and quantity of every magnetically sorted T cell population were checked by analytical flow cytometry. Genomic DNA was isolated from each sorted fraction and quantified by UV absorbance on a Nanodrop 2000c. This sample was taken from a study of shared clonotypes between healthy human individuals (dated by TCRdb to the early 2020s). In terms of the full investigation: A couple of women and a few men aged 18 to 49 years were included in the cohort. Leukapheresis yielded between about 0.85 and 9.5 billion PBMCs per donor. For each donor, CD4 naive and CD4 memory were each run on three plates, CD8 naive on two plates, and CD8 memory on one plate. To estimate repertoire size and how much clonotypes are shared between individuals, the study performed deep sequencing of blood TCR repertoires from roughly five healthy adults. To increase sequencing depth and limit assay-specific biases, TCR repertoire library preparation and sequencing were carried out by different laboratories using diverse techniques. The paper as a whole reports these results and caveats: Sharing across a handful of donors was observed for around 5% of naive CD4, over 3% of naive CD8, 2% to 2.5% of memory CD4, and about 0.39% of memory CD8 clonotypes. The small number of donors limited the genetic and exposure-history diversity represented. Pairwise subsampling led to the expectation that sequencing depth would affect the degree of clonotype sharing among donors. Only blood was sampled, and tissue TCR repertoires likely differ from those in blood. Estimated clonotype richness was generally larger for naive than for memory subsets. Compared with non-shared clonotypes, the clonotypes found in all four sorted-subset donors had higher generation probabilities. Even with the large sequencing depth, rarefaction of the sorted-subset datasets indicated that sequencing was incomplete.

Using the deep immunoSEQ assay, multiplex PCR amplified TCR CDR3 regions from genomic DNA. Extracted genomic DNA from each cell subset was distributed evenly across all wells of several immunoSEQ 96-well plates, and each plate was treated as a replicate. For sorted subsets, roughly 200 ng of genomic DNA, equivalent to about 30,000 T cell genomes, went into each replicate PCR. Purified libraries were quantified with a Qubit 3.0 fluorometer, sized on a Bioanalyzer 2100, and re-quantified with the KAPA Library Quantification kit. A separate single-read 150-cycle Illumina NextSeq 550 flow cell was used to sequence each immunoSEQ 96-well plate. In the paper's pipeline: Because the immunoSEQ output held only junctional sequences and lacked quality scores, the filtering could not match the filtering applied to full-length reads. To assign V/J genes and CDR3, sequences were annotated against IMGT germline references using PyIR, a Python wrapper for IgBLAST v1.9. Reads with weak V/J assignments (E-value above 1e-6), missing CDR3, stop codons, out-of-frame junctions, or ambiguous translated residues were removed. V3J clonotypes were defined by identical inferred V gene, J gene, and CDR3 amino acid sequence. To compute the percentage overlap between repertoires, the number of shared unique clonotypes was divided by the size of the smaller repertoire. RTK rarefaction, the Chao1 estimator, and Recon v2.1 estimates of unobserved clonotypes were used to assess repertoire richness. Generation probabilities for all TCRbeta clonotypes obtained by the gDNA method from a handful of donors were computed using OLGA. The clones in this table, taken by TCRdb from immuneACCESS, are in-frame only. Not every clone is retained; where verified, under half of the shortfall comes from an unresolved V gene, and the cause of the rest is unknown. The V and J calls and clone size come from that table; D and trimming were worked out from the DNA. This sample comprises hundreds of thousands of clones, 95% to 97% of them detected only once. In total, the top ten clones hold about 0.12% of the sample.

Spanning cysteine to phenylalanine, the CDR3 consists of 15 amino acids. Only the CDR3 part of the read is kept: 45 bases, read in frame from the first base. The rearranged chain carries TRBV21-1 and TRBJ1-2. TRBV21-1 is given as a pseudogene. Sequenced sample: naive CD8+ T cells sorted from blood. The cell subset or site label, as the study defines it: CD45RA+CCR7+. The receptor was isolated from a woman aged 25 to 39 in good health. In nucleotide form, the sequence is TGTGCCAGCACCCCTCGGGGGCCCCGTAACTATGGCTACACCTTC. Its product reads: CASTPRGPRNYGYTF.